The clone carrying this T cell receptor (beta chain) has a count of ten or more. Its antigen is unknown. Read sequence stops 3 residues before the CDR3 end, and the germline J gene provides the missing end. The data were produced by immunoSEQ multiplex PCR, yet TCRdb's version contains in-frame clones alone and is incomplete. The sample includes more than 55,000 clones, none of them occurring once. This sample is part of a study of T cell clonality in common variable immunodeficiency. Study findings and constraints: Shared TCRbeta clones were fewer between CVID subjects than controls. Links between repertoire features and CVID complications were heterogeneity-limited. Fewer deletions and N-nucleotide insertions were reportedly seen in common variable immunodeficiency TCR beta sequences.

The V gene lost 2 bases and the J gene lost 4 bases, with 9 bases spanning the gap. Germline V gives CDR1 GTSNPN, CDR2 SVGIG (reference sequence). CDR3 length: 12 amino acids. Each donor provided about 5 to 9 ml of heparinized whole blood. Sequencing input: peripheral blood mononuclear cells. The sequence was collected from a person aged 18 to 70 in good health. This chain connects TRBV30 to TRBJ2-7, with D uncertain. The CDR3 bases that were read are TGTGCCTGGAGTATCGCGGCGTACGAG. Residues: CAWSIAAYE. The entire CDR3 reads CAWSIAAYEQYF.